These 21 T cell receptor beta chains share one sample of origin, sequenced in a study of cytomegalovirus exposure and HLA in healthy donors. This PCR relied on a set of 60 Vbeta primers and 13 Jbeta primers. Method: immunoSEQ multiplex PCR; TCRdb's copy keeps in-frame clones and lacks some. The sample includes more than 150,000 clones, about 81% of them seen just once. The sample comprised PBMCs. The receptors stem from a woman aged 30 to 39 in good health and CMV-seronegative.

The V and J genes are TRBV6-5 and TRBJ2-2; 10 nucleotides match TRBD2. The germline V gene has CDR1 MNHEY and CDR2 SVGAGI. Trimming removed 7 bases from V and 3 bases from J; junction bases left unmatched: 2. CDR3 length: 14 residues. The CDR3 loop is CASTTSGDTGELFF. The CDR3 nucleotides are TGTGCCAGCACTACTAGCGGGGACACCGGGGAGCTGTTTTTT.

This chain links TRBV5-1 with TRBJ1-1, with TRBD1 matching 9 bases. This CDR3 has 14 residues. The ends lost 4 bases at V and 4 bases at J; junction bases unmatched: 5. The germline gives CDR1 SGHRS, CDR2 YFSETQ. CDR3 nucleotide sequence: TGCGCCAGCAGCCGGACAGGGGTAGGCACTGAAGCTTTCTTT. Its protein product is CASSRTGVGTEAFF. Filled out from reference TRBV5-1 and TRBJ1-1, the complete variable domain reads KAGVTQTPRYLIKTRGQQVTLSCSPISGHRSVSWYQQTPGQGLQFLFEYFSETQRNKGNFPGRFSGRQFSNSRSEMNVSTLELGDSALYLCASSRTGVGTEAFFGQGTRLTVV.

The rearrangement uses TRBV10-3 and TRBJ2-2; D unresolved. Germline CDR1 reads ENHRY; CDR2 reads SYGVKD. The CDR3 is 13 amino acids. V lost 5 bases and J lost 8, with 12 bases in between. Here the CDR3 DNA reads TGTGCCATCAGTCTGGATCTCAGGGGGGAGCTGTTTTTT. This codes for CAISLDLRGELFF.

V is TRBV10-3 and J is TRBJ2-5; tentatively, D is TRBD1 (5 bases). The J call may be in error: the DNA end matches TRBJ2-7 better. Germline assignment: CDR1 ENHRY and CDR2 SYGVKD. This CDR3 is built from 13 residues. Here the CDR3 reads CAISRRQNYEQYF. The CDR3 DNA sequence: TGTGCCATCAGTCGCCGACAGAACTACGAGCAGTACTTC.

DNA for the CDR3: TGTGCCAGCAGCCAAAGGGTTGGGGGGAGCGAGCAGTACTTC. It yields the protein CASSQRVGGSEQYF. V and J are TRBV9 and TRBJ2-7; tentative D call: TRBD2 (6 bases). The CDR3 spans 14 residues. Germline values: CDR1 SGDLS, CDR2 YYNGEE. V dropped 4 bases and J dropped 6 bases, with 17 bases sitting between them.

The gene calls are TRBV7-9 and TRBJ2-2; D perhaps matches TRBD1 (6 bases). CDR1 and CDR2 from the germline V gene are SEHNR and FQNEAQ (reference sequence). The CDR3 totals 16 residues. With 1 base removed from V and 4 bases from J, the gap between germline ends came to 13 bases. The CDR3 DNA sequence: TGTGCCAGCAGCTTAGTTGACAGGAGGATCACCGGGGAGCTGTTTTTT. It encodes CASSLVDRRITGELFF.

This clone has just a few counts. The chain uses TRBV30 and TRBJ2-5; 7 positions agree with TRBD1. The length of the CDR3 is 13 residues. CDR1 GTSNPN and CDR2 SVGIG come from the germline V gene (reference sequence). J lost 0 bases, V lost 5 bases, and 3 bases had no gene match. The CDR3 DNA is TGTGCCTGGCTGACAGGGAACCAAGAGACCCAGTACTTC. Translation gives CAWLTGNQETQYF. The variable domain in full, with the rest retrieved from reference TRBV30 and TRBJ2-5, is SQTIHQWPATLVQPVGSPLSLECTVEGTSNPNLYWYRQAAGRGLQLLFYSVGIGQISSEVPQNLSASRPQDRQFILSSKKLLLSDSGFYLCAWLTGNQETQYFGPGTRLLVL.

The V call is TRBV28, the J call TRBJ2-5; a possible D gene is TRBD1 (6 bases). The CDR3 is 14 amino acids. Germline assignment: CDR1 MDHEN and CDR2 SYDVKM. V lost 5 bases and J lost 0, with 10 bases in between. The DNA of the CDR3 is TGTGCCAGCAGTCTGTGGGACAACCAAGAGACCCAGTACTTC. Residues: CASSLWDNQETQYF.

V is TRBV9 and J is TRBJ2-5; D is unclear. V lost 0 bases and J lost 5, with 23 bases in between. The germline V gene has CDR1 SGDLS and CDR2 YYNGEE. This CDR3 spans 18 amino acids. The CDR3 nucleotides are TGTGCCAGCAGCGTAGGGCGGCGTGAGGCCGGTTACGGGGAGACCCAGTACTTC. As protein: CASSVGRREAGYGETQYF.

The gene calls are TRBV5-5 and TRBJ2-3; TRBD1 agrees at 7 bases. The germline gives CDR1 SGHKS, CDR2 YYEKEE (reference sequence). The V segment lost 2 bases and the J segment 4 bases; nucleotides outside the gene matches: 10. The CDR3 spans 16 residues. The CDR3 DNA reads TGTGCCAGCAGCTTATATAAGGGGGCAGAAGCAGATACGCAGTATTTT. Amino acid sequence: CASSLYKGAEADTQYF.

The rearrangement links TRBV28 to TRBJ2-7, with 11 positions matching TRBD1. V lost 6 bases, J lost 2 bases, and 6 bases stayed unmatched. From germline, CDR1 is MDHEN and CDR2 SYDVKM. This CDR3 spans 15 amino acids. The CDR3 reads CASRYGQGAAYEQYF. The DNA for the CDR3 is TGTGCCAGCAGATATGGACAGGGGGCGGCCTACGAGCAGTACTTC. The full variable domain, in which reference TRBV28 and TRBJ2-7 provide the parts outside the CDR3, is DVKVTQSSRYLVKRTGEKVFLECVQDMDHENMFWYRQDPGLGLRLIYFSYDVKMKEKGDIPEGYSVSREKKERFSLILESASTNQTSMYLCASRYGQGAAYEQYFGPGTRLTVT.

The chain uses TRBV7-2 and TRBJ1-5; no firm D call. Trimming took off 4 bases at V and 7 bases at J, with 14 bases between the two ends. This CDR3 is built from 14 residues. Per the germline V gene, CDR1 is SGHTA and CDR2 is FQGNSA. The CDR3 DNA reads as TGTGCCAGCAGCTCGGTCCCTCTTAACCAGCCCCAGCATTTT. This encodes CASSSVPLNQPQHF.

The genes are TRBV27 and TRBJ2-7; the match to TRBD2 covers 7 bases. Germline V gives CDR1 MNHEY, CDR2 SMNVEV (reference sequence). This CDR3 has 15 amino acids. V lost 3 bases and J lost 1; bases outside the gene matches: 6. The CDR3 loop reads CASSFSGRLSYEQYF. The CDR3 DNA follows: TGTGCCAGCAGTTTTTCCGGGAGGCTTTCCTACGAGCAGTACTTC.

The CDR3 region has the DNA TGTGCCAGCAGTGAACTATCAAAGCAGTTCTTC. It codes for CASSELSKQFF. The chain employs TRBV6-1 and TRBJ2-1; D remains ambiguous. The CDR3 extends over 11 amino acids. V was trimmed by 2 bases and J by 11 bases, leaving 7 bases between them. Germline CDR1 reads MNHNS; CDR2 reads SASEGT.

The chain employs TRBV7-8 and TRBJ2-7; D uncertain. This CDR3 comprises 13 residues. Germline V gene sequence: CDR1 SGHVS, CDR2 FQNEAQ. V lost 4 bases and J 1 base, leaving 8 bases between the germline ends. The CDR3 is CASSYGSSYEQYF. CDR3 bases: TGTGCCAGCAGCTACGGGTCGTCCTACGAGCAGTACTTC.

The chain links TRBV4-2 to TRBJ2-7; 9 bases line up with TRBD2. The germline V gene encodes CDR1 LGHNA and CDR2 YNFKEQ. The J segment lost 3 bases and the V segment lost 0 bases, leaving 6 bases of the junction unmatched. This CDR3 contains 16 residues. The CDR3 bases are TGTGCCAGCAGCCAAGATAGGTCTAGCGGGAACTACGAGCAGTACTTC. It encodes CASSQDRSSGNYEQYF.

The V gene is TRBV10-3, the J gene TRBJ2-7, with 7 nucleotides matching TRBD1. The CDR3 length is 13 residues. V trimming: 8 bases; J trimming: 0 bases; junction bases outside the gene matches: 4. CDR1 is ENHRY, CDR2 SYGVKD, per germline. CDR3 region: CAIGTASSYEQYF. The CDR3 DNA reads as TGTGCCATCGGGACAGCTAGCTCCTACGAGCAGTACTTC.

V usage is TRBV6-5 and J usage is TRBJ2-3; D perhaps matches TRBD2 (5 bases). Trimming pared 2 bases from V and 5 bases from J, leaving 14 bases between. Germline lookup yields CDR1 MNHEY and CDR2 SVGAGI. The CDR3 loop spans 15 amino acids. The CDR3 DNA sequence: TGTGCCAGCAGTTACACTCAACTAGAATTAGATACGCAGTATTTT. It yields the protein CASSYTQLELDTQYF.

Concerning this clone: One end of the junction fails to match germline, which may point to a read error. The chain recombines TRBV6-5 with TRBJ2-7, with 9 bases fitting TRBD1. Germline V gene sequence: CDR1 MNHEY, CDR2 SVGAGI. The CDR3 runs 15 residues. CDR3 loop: CASSYTGGLSDEQYF. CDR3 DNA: TGTGCCAGCAGTTATACAGGGGGCCTCTCCGACGAGCAGTACTTC.

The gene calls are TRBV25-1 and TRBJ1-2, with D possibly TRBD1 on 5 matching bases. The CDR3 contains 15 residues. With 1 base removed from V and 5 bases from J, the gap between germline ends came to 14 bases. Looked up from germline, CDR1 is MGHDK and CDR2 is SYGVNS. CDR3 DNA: TGTGCCAGCAGTGAATCCATGGCAGGGAATTATGGCTACACCTTC. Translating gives CASSESMAGNYGYTF.

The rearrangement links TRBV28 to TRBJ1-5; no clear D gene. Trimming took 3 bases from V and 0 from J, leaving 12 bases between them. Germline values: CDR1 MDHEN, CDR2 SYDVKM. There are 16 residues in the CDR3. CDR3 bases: TGTGCCAGCAGTTTTACCAGTTTGCTTAGCAATCAGCCCCAGCATTTT. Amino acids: CASSFTSLLSNQPQHF.